These 16 T cell receptor beta chains came from one sample sequenced in a study of blood T cell repertoires in COVID-19. This table comes from immunoSEQ multiplex PCR, and its TCRdb copy is limited to in-frame clones, with some not included. The sample shows about 69,000 clones, about 80% of them seen only once. Specimen: peripheral blood. The receptors were sampled from a man between 50 and 59 years old with COVID-19, enrolled during active disease.

The V call is TRBV7-2, the J call TRBJ2-2; D is possibly TRBD1 (5 bases). Germline V gene lookup returns CDR1 SGHTA and CDR2 FQGNSA. V lost 5 bases, J lost 1 base, and 11 bases lay in between. This CDR3 comprises 15 residues. The CDR3 loop reads CASSLRRENTGELFF. As DNA, the CDR3 is TGTGCCAGCAGCCTTCGCAGGGAGAACACCGGGGAGCTGTTTTTT.

This sequence joins TRBV10-3 and TRBJ1-1, with D hard to call. Germline V gene lookup returns CDR1 ENHRY and CDR2 SYGVKD. The CDR3 loop spans 12 amino acids. V was pared by 5 bases and J by 5 bases, with 9 bases between. CDR3 amino acids: CAISQVETEAFF. The DNA of the CDR3 is TGTGCCATCAGTCAAGTCGAGACTGAAGCTTTCTTT.

The sample holds one count of this clone. The chain is built from TRBV6-5 and TRBJ1-2, with a tentative D call TRBD1 (5 bases). Germline CDR1 and CDR2: MNHEY and SVGAGI. Trimming shortened V by 4 bases and J by 5 bases, and 8 bases separated the two germline ends. The CDR3 extends over 12 amino acids. CDR3 DNA sequence: TGTGCCAGCAGTTTTCAGGGATATGGCTACACCTTC. Protein sequence: CASSFQGYGYTF.

The genes are TRBV2 and TRBJ1-2; D possibly corresponds to TRBD1 (5 bases). Germline CDR1 is SNHLY and CDR2 is FYNNEI. The CDR3 has 13 residues. Deletions cut 5 bases from V and 2 bases from J, with 9 bases between. The CDR3 DNA sequence: TGTGCCAGCAGTCCGACAGTAAACTATGGCTACACCTTC. Its translation is CASSPTVNYGYTF.

The chain combines TRBV7-9 with TRBJ1-4; 7 bases fit TRBD1. This CDR3 contains 13 residues. J gave up 10 bases and V 4 bases, and 6 bases lay outside the gene matches. The germline V gene has CDR1 SEHNR and CDR2 FQNEAQ (reference sequence). For the CDR3, the DNA is TGTGCCAGCAGCTCGCGACAGGGCGGAAAACTGTTTTTT. It is translated as CASSSRQGGKLFF.

This clone has just one count. CDR3 sequence reads: CASSLGGYNEQFF. CDR3 nucleotides: TGTGCCAGCAGCTTAGGCGGGTACAATGAGCAGTTCTTC. The chain combines TRBV13 with TRBJ2-1; no clear D gene. There are 13 residues in the CDR3. Germline lookup yields CDR1 PRHDT and CDR2 FYEKMQ (reference sequence). The V gene lost 0 bases and the J gene lost 4 bases, with 4 bases spanning the gap.

In this sample, this clone turned up a few times. The chain is built from TRBV10-3 and TRBJ1-1, with 9 bases that match TRBD1. J lost 3 bases, V lost 6 bases, and 5 bases had no gene match. CDR1 is ENHRY, CDR2 SYGVKD, per germline. There are 14 residues in the CDR3. CDR3: CAISPDRGYTEAFF. CDR3 sequence (DNA): TGTGCCATCAGCCCTGACAGGGGGTACACTGAAGCTTTCTTT.

The chain uses TRBV2 and TRBJ1-4, with D maybe TRBD1 (6 bases). Per the germline V gene, CDR1 is SNHLY and CDR2 is FYNNEI. The CDR3 extends over 11 amino acids. Trimming left V 7 bases short and J 8 bases short, with 8 bases between. The CDR3 loop reads CASNRDEKLFF. The CDR3 DNA reads as TGTGCCAGCAACAGGGACGAAAAACTGTTTTTT.

This chain joins TRBV10-3 and TRBJ1-1; 12 bases agree with TRBD1. There are 18 residues in the CDR3. J lost 3 bases, V lost 5 bases, and 13 bases had no gene match. Looked up from germline, CDR1 is ENHRY and CDR2 is SYGVKD. The CDR3 spells CAISPRPGQGAGDTEAFF. CDR3 sequence (DNA): TGTGCCATCAGTCCTCGGCCGGGACAGGGGGCTGGGGACACTGAAGCTTTCTTT.

In this sample, this clone turned up a few times. The chain is built from TRBV10-1 and TRBJ1-1; 9 bases are a match to TRBD1. V shed 5 bases, J shed 5 bases, and the junction held 12 bases outside the gene matches. Germline CDR1 WNHNN, CDR2 SYGVQD (reference sequence). There are 16 residues in the CDR3. CDR3 in amino acids: CASSLARTGVKTEAFF. CDR3 in DNA: TGCGCCAGCAGTTTGGCCCGGACAGGGGTAAAAACTGAAGCTTTCTTT.

This clone was detected only once. The rearrangement links TRBV27 to TRBJ1-6; D perhaps matches TRBD1 (5 bases). The ends were cut back, 8 bases at V and 7 bases at J, with 15 bases in the middle. The germline gives CDR1 MNHEY, CDR2 SMNVEV (reference sequence). There are 14 residues in the CDR3. CDR3 sequence reads: CASGAVQGNSPLHF. Here the CDR3 DNA reads TGTGCCAGCGGCGCGGTTCAGGGCAATTCACCCCTCCACTTT.

The chain uses TRBV21-1 and TRBJ1-1; TRBD1 is the table's D call, not checked against the DNA. TRBV21-1 is reported as a pseudogene. The CDR3 consists of 18 residues. The CDR3 reads CASSKVAGKGPLNTEAFF. In DNA form, the CDR3 reads TGTGCCAGCAGCAAAGTCGCAGGGAAAGGACCTTTGAACACTGAAGCTTTCTTT.

A single count supports this clone. V usage is TRBV7-9 and J usage is TRBJ1-6, with 7 nucleotides matching TRBD1. V lost 5 bases and J lost 5; bases outside the gene matches: 3. This CDR3 contains 14 residues. Germline loops: CDR1 SEHNR, CDR2 FQNEAQ (reference sequence). DNA of the CDR3: TGTGCCAGCAGCGTCAGGGGGAATAATTCACCCCTCCACTTT. It specifies CASSVRGNNSPLHF.

The rearrangement joins TRBV19 to TRBJ2-5; TRBD1 matches at 9 bases. The CDR3 spans 15 residues. Germline assignment: CDR1 LNHDA and CDR2 SQIVND (reference sequence). V lost 8 bases, J lost 1 base, and 8 bases stayed unmatched. The CDR3 region is CASGGDRVIQETQYF. CDR3 coding DNA: TGTGCCAGTGGAGGGGACAGGGTAATCCAAGAGACCCAGTACTTC.

This sequence joins TRBV19 and TRBJ1-6, with 7 bases that match TRBD1. V lost 3 bases, J lost 7 bases, and 6 bases stayed unmatched. Germline CDR1 is LNHDA and CDR2 is SQIVND (reference sequence). This CDR3 is 15 amino acids long. The CDR3 protein is CASSMTGSGNSPLHF. The DNA of the CDR3 is TGTGCCAGTAGTATGACAGGGAGTGGAAATTCACCCCTCCACTTT.

This chain joins TRBV9 and TRBJ2-2; maybe TRBD2 (6 bases). V gave up 3 bases and J gave up 0 bases, with 12 bases separating them. CDR3 size: 16 residues. CDR1 SGDLS and CDR2 YYNGEE come from the germline V gene. In DNA form, the CDR3 reads TGTGCCAGCAGCGGCCCTGGGGGGACGAACACCGGGGAGCTGTTTTTT. Translation gives CASSGPGGTNTGELFF.